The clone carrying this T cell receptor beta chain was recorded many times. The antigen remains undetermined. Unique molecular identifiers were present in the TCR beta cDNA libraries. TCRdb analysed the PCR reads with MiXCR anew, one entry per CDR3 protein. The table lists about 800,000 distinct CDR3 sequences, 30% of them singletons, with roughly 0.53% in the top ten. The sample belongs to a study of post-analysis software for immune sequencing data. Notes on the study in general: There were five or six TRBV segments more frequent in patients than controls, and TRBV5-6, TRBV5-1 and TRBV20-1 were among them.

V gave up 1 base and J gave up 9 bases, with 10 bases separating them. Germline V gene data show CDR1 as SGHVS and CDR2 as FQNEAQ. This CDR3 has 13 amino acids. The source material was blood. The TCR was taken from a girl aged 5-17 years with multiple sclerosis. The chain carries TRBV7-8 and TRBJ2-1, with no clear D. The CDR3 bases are TGTGCCAGCAGCTTAGGGCCCGTAGGTGAGCAGTTCTTC. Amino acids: CASSLGPVGEQFF.